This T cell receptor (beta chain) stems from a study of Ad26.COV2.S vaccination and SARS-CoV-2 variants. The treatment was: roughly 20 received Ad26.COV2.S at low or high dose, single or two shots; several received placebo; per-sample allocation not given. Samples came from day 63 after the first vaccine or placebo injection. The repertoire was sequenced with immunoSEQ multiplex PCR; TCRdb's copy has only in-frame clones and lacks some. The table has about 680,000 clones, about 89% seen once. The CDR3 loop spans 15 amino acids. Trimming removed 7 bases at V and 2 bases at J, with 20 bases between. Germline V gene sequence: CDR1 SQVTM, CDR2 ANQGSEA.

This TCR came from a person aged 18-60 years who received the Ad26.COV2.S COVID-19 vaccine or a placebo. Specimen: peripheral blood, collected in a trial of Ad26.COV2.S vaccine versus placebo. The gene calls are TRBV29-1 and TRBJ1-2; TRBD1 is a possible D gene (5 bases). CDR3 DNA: TGCAGCGCTGGGACGGCCTGGGGGTTAAACTATGGCTACACCTTC. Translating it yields CSAGTAWGLNYGYTF.